This T cell receptor beta chain was sequenced in a study of PD-L1 blockade in urothelial cancer. The method was immunoSEQ multiplex PCR; TCRdb's version includes in-frame clones alone and lacks a portion of them. The sample records 85,000 to 95,000 clones, around 90% being singletons. The sample's time point: pretreatment peripheral blood. Germline assignment: CDR1 SGHDT and CDR2 YYEEEE. Trimming left V 4 bases short and J 3 bases short, with 17 bases between. This CDR3 is 15 amino acids long. This receptor was taken from a man aged 55-75 years with urothelial cancer. The sequences come from PBMCs, collected around atezolizumab (anti-PD-L1) treatment. V usage is TRBV5-6 and J usage is TRBJ2-7, with D perhaps TRBD1 (6 bases). CDR3 sequence: CASSTRQKGDYEQYF. Here the CDR3 DNA reads TGTGCCAGCAGCACCAGACAGAAGGGGGACTACGAGCAGTACTTC.